The 30 T cell receptor beta chains below all came from one sample that was sequenced in a study of technical replicates of blood from a handful of donors. Assay used: immunoSEQ multiplex PCR; TCRdb lists only in-frame clones, some missing. Here the sample spans around 100,000 clones, about 95% being singletons. The specimen sequenced was T cells isolated from PBMCs. These receptors were collected from a human donor in good health.

The chain carries TRBV6-1 and TRBJ1-1; D is uncertain. This CDR3 region has 13 residues. Deletions cut 6 bases from V and 0 bases from J, with 8 bases between. Germline CDR1 MNHNS, CDR2 SASEGT. The chain's CDR3 is CASSPRMNTEAFF. The CDR3 coding sequence is TGTGCCAGCAGCCCCCGTATGAACACTGAAGCTTTCTTT.

The V and J genes are TRBV4-2 and TRBJ1-5; the D gene is possibly TRBD1 (6 bases). There are 16 residues in the CDR3. Germline V gene data show CDR1 as LGHNA and CDR2 as YNFKEQ. Trimming cost V 0 bases and J 1 base, with 10 bases left between them. The DNA for the CDR3 is TGTGCCAGCAGCCAAGACGGGACATACAGCAATCAGCCCCAGCATTTT. Its protein product is CASSQDGTYSNQPQHF.

The chain uses TRBV6-5 and TRBJ2-2; D may be TRBD2 (5 bases). The CDR3 covers 15 residues. Trimming shortened V by 7 bases and J by 4 bases, and 16 bases separated the two germline ends. Germline CDR1 reads MNHEY; CDR2 reads SVGAGI. Here the CDR3 DNA reads TGTGCCAGCAAGCCCGGGAACCAACCCACCGGGGAGCTGTTTTTT. This translates into CASKPGNQPTGELFF.

The chain employs TRBV2 and TRBJ2-3; 8 bases align to TRBD2. Losses at the gene ends were 7 bases for V and 0 bases for J; bases not matched to a gene: 3. The germline CDR1 and CDR2 sequences are SNHLY and FYNNEI. This CDR3 spans 14 amino acids. The chain's CDR3 is CASKAGDSTDTQYF. CDR3 bases: TGTGCCAGCAAAGCGGGAGACAGCACAGATACGCAGTATTTT.

The CDR3 region is CASSPHLDTQYF. The CDR3 DNA is TGTGCCAGCAGCCCCCACTTGGATACGCAGTATTTT. The chain is built from TRBV9 and TRBJ2-3; D gene uncertain. Germline V gives CDR1 SGDLS, CDR2 YYNGEE. The CDR3 totals 12 residues. V dropped 4 bases and J dropped 6 bases, with 9 bases sitting between them.

This clone was seen at least ten times. The V and J genes are TRBV5-6 and TRBJ2-1, with unresolved D. CDR1 and CDR2 (germline): SGHDT, YYEEEE. This CDR3 comprises 15 residues. V lost 1 base, J lost 2 bases, and 10 bases lay in between. The CDR3: CASSLTESPYNEQFF. Here the CDR3 DNA reads TGTGCCAGCAGCTTGACGGAGAGCCCCTACAATGAGCAGTTCTTC. The full variable domain, in which reference TRBV5-6 and TRBJ2-1 provide the parts outside the CDR3, is DAGVTQSPTHLIKTRGQQVTLRCSPKSGHDTVSWYQQALGQGPQFIFQYYEEEERQRGNFPDRFSGHQFPNYSSELNVNALLLGDSALYLCASSLTESPYNEQFFGPGTRLTVL.

The CDR3 DNA reads TGCGCCAGCAGCTTGGACTTGAGCTCCTACGAGCAGTACTTC. Translated: CASSLDLSSYEQYF. V usage is TRBV5-1 and J usage is TRBJ2-7; D is ambiguous. The CDR3 has 14 amino acids. Trimming removed 0 bases at V and 0 bases at J, with 7 bases between. The V gene's germline CDR1 is SGHRS and CDR2 YFSETQ.

The genes are TRBV5-1 and TRBJ2-1, with D unresolved. Trimming shortened V by 0 bases and J by 15 bases, and 13 bases separated the two germline ends. CDR1 is SGHRS, CDR2 YFSETQ, per germline. The CDR3 runs 12 residues. CDR3 sequence: CASSLETQILFF. CDR3 sequence (DNA): TGCGCCAGCAGCTTGGAAACTCAAATACTGTTCTTC.

The gene calls are TRBV10-3 and TRBJ1-2; D is possibly TRBD1 (5 bases). CDR3 length equals 13 residues. V was clipped by 3 bases and J by 8 bases, with 13 bases between them. Looked up from germline, CDR1 is ENHRY and CDR2 is SYGVKD. CDR3 loop: CAISDQGRWGYTF. DNA for the CDR3: TGTGCCATCAGTGACCAGGGAAGGTGGGGCTACACCTTC.

Points on this clone: This same CDR3 is encoded by further DNA sequences in the sample. J is TRBJ2-7 and V is TRBV28; D uncertain. Deletions cut 5 bases from V and 3 bases from J, with 5 bases between. Germline CDR1 and CDR2: MDHEN and SYDVKM. The CDR3 sequence is 11 residues long. CDR3 region: CASSPGYEQYF. The CDR3 DNA reads TGTGCCAGCAGTCCCGGCTACGAGCAGTACTTC.

The rearrangement joins TRBV29-1 to TRBJ1-1, with 8 bases aligning to TRBD1. Germline CDR1 SQVTM, CDR2 ANQGSEA. V lost 7 bases, J lost 5 bases, and 6 bases stayed unmatched. CDR3 length equals 12 residues. The CDR3 bases are TGCAGCGCCCGTCAGGGGGCAACTGAAGCTTTCTTT. Translation: CSARQGATEAFF.

The chain carries TRBV7-9 and TRBJ2-5; 13 bases are shared with TRBD2. Germline loops: CDR1 SEHNR, CDR2 FQNEAQ (reference sequence). V lost 5 bases to trimming and J lost 4 bases; unmatched junction nucleotides: 10. The CDR3 consists of 17 residues. The CDR3 here is CASSTGLAGSARETQYF. CDR3 nucleotides: TGTGCCAGCAGCACGGGACTAGCGGGAAGTGCAAGAGAGACCCAGTACTTC.

V is TRBV7-2 and J is TRBJ1-5; no definite D call. The CDR3 runs to 12 residues. V was clipped by 5 bases and J by 6 bases, with 8 bases between them. In germline, CDR1 is SGHTA, CDR2 FQGNSA. The CDR3 loop reads CASSLEFQPQHF. CDR3 DNA sequence: TGTGCCAGCAGCCTTGAGTTTCAGCCCCAGCATTTT.

The chain links TRBV9 to TRBJ1-5; D gene unclear. Trimming removed 2 bases from V and 4 bases from J, with 10 bases in between. The germline gives CDR1 SGDLS, CDR2 YYNGEE. This CDR3 has 14 residues. Written as DNA, the CDR3 is TGTGCCAGCAGCGTGTCGCAGTTAAATCAGCCCCAGCATTTT. It yields the protein CASSVSQLNQPQHF.

The chain couples TRBV6-6 to TRBJ2-1, with D tentatively TRBD1 (6 bases). The germline V gene encodes CDR1 MNHNY and CDR2 SVGAGI (reference sequence). V shed 3 bases and J shed 8 bases, with 8 bases lying between them. The CDR3 runs to 12 residues. CDR3 amino acids: CASSYGGHEQFF. The CDR3 DNA sequence: TGTGCCAGCAGTTATGGGGGCCATGAGCAGTTCTTC.

The rearrangement joins TRBV5-6 to TRBJ2-7; D ambiguous. Trimming cost V 0 bases and J 0 bases, with 7 bases left between them. Germline loops: CDR1 SGHDT, CDR2 YYEEEE. This CDR3 has 14 amino acids. CDR3 region: CASSLGSLSYEQYF. For the CDR3, the DNA is TGTGCCAGCAGCTTGGGGAGCCTCTCCTACGAGCAGTACTTC.

The gene calls are TRBV4-1 and TRBJ2-3, with 8 bases matching TRBD2. The CDR3 is 14 amino acids. Trimming removed 5 bases from V and 4 bases from J; junction bases left unmatched: 5. Germline CDR1 MGHRA, CDR2 YSYEKL. CDR3 bases: TGCGCCAGCAGCGTTCGGGAGGGCGCAGATACGCAGTATTTT. Its translation: CASSVREGADTQYF.

The CDR3 region is CASSSLLLAGGGDTQYF. The DNA of the CDR3 is TGTGCCAGTAGTTCCCTTTTGCTAGCGGGAGGAGGGGATACGCAGTATTTT. The J gene is TRBJ2-3, the V gene TRBV19, with 11 bases identical to TRBD2. V was clipped by 5 bases and J by 6 bases; unmatched bases: 13. The CDR3 is 17 residues long. From germline, CDR1 is LNHDA and CDR2 SQIVND (reference sequence).

The rearrangement uses TRBV27 and TRBJ2-1, with TRBD2 identical over 11 bases. V lost 7 bases and J lost 8; bases outside the gene matches: 7. The CDR3 totals 14 residues. Germline CDR1 MNHEY, CDR2 SMNVEV (reference sequence). CDR3 sequence reads: CASNSGRALDEQFF. CDR3 coding DNA: TGTGCCAGCAATAGCGGGAGGGCCTTGGATGAGCAGTTCTTC.

This chain uses TRBV27 with TRBJ2-1; 8 bases align to TRBD2. Germline trimming cut 6 bases from V and 7 bases from J; bases unmatched to any gene: 8. Germline V gene lookup returns CDR1 MNHEY and CDR2 SMNVEV (reference sequence). There are 14 residues in the CDR3. For the CDR3, the DNA is TGTGCCAGCAGCCTTGGACTAGCTTGGAATGAGCAGTTCTTC. Translation gives CASSLGLAWNEQFF.

The table lists this clone with a few counts. Other DNA sequences in the sample encode the same CDR3. The chain carries TRBV5-1 and TRBJ2-7, with D maybe TRBD2 (5 bases). CDR1 is SGHRS, CDR2 YFSETQ, per germline. The germline V and J ends were trimmed by 0 bases and 2 bases, with 9 bases remaining between them. The CDR3 spans 14 residues. The CDR3 here is CASSLGGLAYEQYF. CDR3 coding DNA: TGCGCCAGCAGCTTGGGCGGGTTGGCCTACGAGCAGTACTTC.

V is TRBV19 and J is TRBJ2-1, with D perhaps matching TRBD2 (5 bases). From germline, CDR1 is LNHDA and CDR2 SQIVND (reference sequence). The CDR3 length is 15 residues. V dropped 3 bases and J dropped 2 bases, with 11 bases sitting between them. This CDR3 is CASSILAEAYNEQFF. CDR3 sequence (DNA): TGTGCCAGTAGTATTTTGGCGGAGGCCTACAATGAGCAGTTCTTC. Using reference TRBV19 and TRBJ2-1 for the parts outside the CDR3, the full variable domain is DGGITQSPKYLFRKEGQNVTLSCEQNLNHDAMYWYRQDPGQGLRLIYYSQIVNDFQKGDIAEGYSVSREKKESFPLTVTSAQKNPTAFYLCASSILAEAYNEQFFGPGTRLTVL.

CDR3 protein: CASSVGGGSSGNTIYF. The CDR3 DNA follows: TGTGCCAGCAGTGTTGGGGGAGGATCTTCTGGAAACACCATATATTTT. The rearrangement links TRBV6-1 to TRBJ1-3, with D perhaps TRBD1 (5 bases). The CDR3 has 16 amino acids. Trimming removed 4 bases from V and 1 base from J, with 14 bases in between. Germline V CDR1 and CDR2: MNHNS, SASEGT.

This rearrangement joins TRBV6-1 to TRBJ1-1; possibly TRBD1 for D (5 bases). Germline V gene sequence: CDR1 MNHNS, CDR2 SASEGT. Trimming took 6 bases from V and 3 from J, leaving 14 bases between them. The CDR3 is 14 amino acids. CDR3 in DNA: TGTGCCAGCAGCGCGGGGCAAGGGGACACTGAAGCTTTCTTT. It encodes CASSAGQGDTEAFF.

V gene TRBV28 combines with J gene TRBJ2-7; 7 bases are shared with TRBD2. The CDR3 loop spans 14 amino acids. With 2 bases clipped from V and 5 bases from J, the junction kept 6 bases outside the gene matches. CDR1 and CDR2 from the germline V gene are MDHEN and SYDVKM. The CDR3 region is CASSLLAGVHEQYF. The CDR3 coding sequence is TGTGCCAGCAGTTTACTCGCGGGAGTCCACGAGCAGTACTTC.

The CDR3: CASSVGHRPNEKLFF. The CDR3 DNA follows: TGTGCCAGCAGCGTAGGGCACAGGCCTAATGAAAAACTGTTTTTT. This chain connects TRBV9 to TRBJ1-4; tentatively, D is TRBD1 (5 bases). V dropped 0 bases and J dropped 3 bases, with 9 bases sitting between them. The CDR3 consists of 15 residues. The germline V gene encodes CDR1 SGDLS and CDR2 YYNGEE. Full variable domain (remainder filled in from reference TRBV9 and TRBJ1-4): DSGVTQTPKHLITATGQRVTLRCSPRSGDLSVYWYQQSLDQGLQFLIQYYNGEERAKGNILERFSAQQFPDLHSELNLSSLELGDSALYFCASSVGHRPNEKLFFGSGTQLSVL.

The J gene is TRBJ1-4, the V gene TRBV6-1; D is possibly TRBD1 (6 bases). The CDR3 totals 15 residues. Germline CDR1 MNHNS, CDR2 SASEGT. Trimming took 5 bases from V and 5 from J, leaving 15 bases between them. In nucleotides, the CDR3 is TGTGCCAGCAGTCCTACACAGGGATACAATGAAAAACTGTTTTTT. The encoded protein is CASSPTQGYNEKLFF.

This chain connects TRBV29-1 to TRBJ2-2; 7 bases line up with TRBD1. Germline CDR1 reads SQVTM; CDR2 reads ANQGSEA. Trimming took 6 bases from V and 7 from J; bases not matched to a gene: 8. The CDR3 totals 13 residues. The CDR3 sequence: CSVEDRMSGELFF. Written as DNA, the CDR3 is TGCAGCGTCGAGGACAGGATGAGCGGGGAGCTGTTTTTT.

This clone was detected only once. The CDR3 region has the DNA TGTGCCAGCAGTTCCAGCGGACAGATCTACGAGCAGTACTTC. Residues: CASSSSGQIYEQYF. V is TRBV7-3 and J is TRBJ2-7, with D maybe TRBD1 (6 bases). V lost 6 bases, J lost 3 bases, and 15 bases lay in between. Germline CDR1 reads SGHTA; CDR2 reads FQGTGA. The CDR3 extends over 14 amino acids. The whole variable domain, remainder taken from reference TRBV7-3 and TRBJ2-7, is GAGVSQTPSNKVTEKGKYVELRCDPISGHTALYWYRQSLGQGPEFLIYFQGTGAADDSGLPNDRFFAVRPEGSVSTLKIQRTERGDSAVYLCASSSSGQIYEQYFGPGTRLTVT.

This clone was seen just once. The rearrangement joins TRBV11-2 to TRBJ2-3, with D possibly being TRBD2 (5 bases). The V gene's germline CDR1 is SGHAT and CDR2 FQNNGV. This CDR3 has 15 amino acids. V lost 6 bases, J lost 4 bases, and 17 bases lay in between. CDR3: CASSLPLAWADTQYF. The CDR3 DNA sequence: TGTGCCAGCAGTTTACCGCTAGCTTGGGCAGATACGCAGTATTTT.